This paragraph covers one T cell receptor beta chain sequence. Its antigen is not known. The data stem from a study of cytomegalovirus exposure and HLA in healthy donors. Everyone who donated was a healthy bone marrow donor. Vbeta (60) and Jbeta (13) primers were used in the PCR. Assay used: immunoSEQ multiplex PCR; TCRdb lists only in-frame clones, some missing. The profile covers under 200,000 clones, with about 79% appearing a single time and 0.6% to 0.95% taken by the ten largest. Regarding the study as a whole: In presence/absence analyses, roughly uniform sequencing depth across donors was assumed. The study designated some 180 TCR beta chains cytomegalovirus-associated.

Sequencing input: PBMCs. This receptor was obtained from a female donor in good health and CMV-seronegative.

CDR3 bases: TGTGCCAGCAGTGGCGCGGGACAGGGGAAAGTGAACTATGGCTACACCTTC. Amino acids: CASSGAGQGKVNYGYTF. The chain uses TRBV7-6 and TRBJ1-2, with 10 positions matching TRBD1. Germline loops: CDR1 SGHVS, CDR2 FNYEAQ. The CDR3 spans 17 residues. Losses at the gene ends were 6 bases for V and 2 bases for J; bases not matched to a gene: 12.